This T cell receptor beta chain stems from a study of a mutant IDH1 vaccine in newly diagnosed glioma. Overall study context: Former treatment meant radiotherapy, temozolomide, or both; the majority had gotten both.

Described time point: week 11, during vaccination. In the vaccine, a single dose held 300 ug of the mutant IDH1 20-mer peptide, along with topical imiquimod. Per the germline V gene, CDR1 is SGHVS and CDR2 is FNYEAQ. Trimming pared 5 bases from V and 2 bases from J, leaving 11 bases between. The CDR3 runs to 14 residues. This clone was observed once. Antigen unknown. The table came from immunoSEQ multiplex PCR; TCRdb's copy has only in-frame clones and leaves some out. Of about 40,000 clones in the sample, about four fifths are singletons; the top ten hold 2% to 2.5%. This sequence joins TRBV7-6 and TRBJ2-3, with D uncertain. The sequence was collected from a man aged 40-50 years with glioma. The source was PBMCs, collected from a glioma patient whose treatment included an IDH1 peptide vaccine. CDR3 in DNA: TGTGCCAGCAGCCACGCTAGATCCACAGATACGCAGTATTTT. It is translated as CASSHARSTDTQYF. The full variable domain, with the rest looked up from reference TRBV7-6 and TRBJ2-3, is GAGVSQSPRYKVTKRGQDVALRCDPISGHVSLYWYRQALGQGPEFLTYFNYEAQQDKSGLPNDRFSAERPEGSISTLTIQRTEQRDSAMYRCASSHARSTDTQYFGPGTRLTVL.